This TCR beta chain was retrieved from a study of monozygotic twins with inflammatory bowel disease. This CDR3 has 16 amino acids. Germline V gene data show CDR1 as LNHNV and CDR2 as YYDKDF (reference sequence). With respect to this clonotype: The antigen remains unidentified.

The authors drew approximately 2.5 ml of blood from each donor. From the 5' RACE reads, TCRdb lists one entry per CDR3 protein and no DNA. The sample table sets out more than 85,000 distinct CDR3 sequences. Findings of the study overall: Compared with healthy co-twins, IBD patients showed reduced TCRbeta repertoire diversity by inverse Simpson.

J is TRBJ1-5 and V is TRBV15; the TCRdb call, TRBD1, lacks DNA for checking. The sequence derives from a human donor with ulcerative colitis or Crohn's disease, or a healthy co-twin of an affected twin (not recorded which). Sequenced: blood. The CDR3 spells CATSSGTGTLNQPQHF. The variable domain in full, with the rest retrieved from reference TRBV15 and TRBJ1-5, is DAMVIQNPRYQVTQFGKPVTLSCSQTLNHNVMYWYQQKSSQAPKLLFHYYDKDFNNEADTPDNFQSRRPNTSFCFLDIRSPGLGDTAMYLCATSSGTGTLNQPQHFGDGTRLSIL.